Described below is a single T cell receptor beta chain sequence and its context. This clonotype has at least ten counts. Its binding antigen is unknown. Base qualities are not at hand, and no much larger clone is one base apart. These data originate in a study of post-analysis software for immune sequencing data (dated by TCRdb to between 2015 and 2017). The study in broad terms: Recorded disease courses included relapsing-remitting, secondary progressive and progressive-relapsing multiple sclerosis, with some patients lacking subtype annotation. A subset of samples was prepared in parallel using single-end sample barcoding, then pooled and co-amplified after Illumina adapter ligation. The multiple sclerosis patient repertoires were compared with about a dozen previously published healthy control repertoires from donors aged about 6 to 26 years. Study-level results and caveats: Direct clustering with F measure showed strong co-clustering of samples prepared in the same batch, prompting a batch-effect correction. Multiple sclerosis patients had significantly lower normalized Chao1 diversity than controls, a result that suggests substantial peripheral T-cell clonal expansion. Patients showed significantly higher frequencies than controls for about five TRBV segments, among them TRBV5-6, TRBV5-1 and TRBV20-1. The control group was slightly older than the multiple sclerosis patient group.

The germline V gene sets CDR1 to SGHDN and CDR2 to FVKESK. V is clipped by 5 bases and J by 4 bases, and the sequence between their germline boundaries is 11 bases long. From the cysteine up to the phenylalanine, the CDR3 has a length of 13 residues. Only CDR3 DNA is held: 39 bases, read in frame from base 1. The receptor library was made with PCR. Sequencing instrument: Illumina HiSeq 2500. Unique molecular identifiers were incorporated into TCR beta cDNA libraries to reduce PCR and sequencing biases. Roughly 500,000 cDNA molecules were obtained per 1 to 10 million input T cells, so each molecule approximated one T cell. The same protocol used for the earlier healthy control dataset was applied to prepare and sequence the patient libraries. Within a given batch, samples were prepared together, multiplexed and sequenced on the same HiSeq lane. In the authors' own workflow: Raw barcoded reads were processed with MIGEC, discarding single-read molecular identifier groups before consensus assembly and CDR3 extraction. Clonotype tables were post-analysed with VDJtools, and diversity was normalized by down-sampling all datasets to the smallest sample size. Repertoire overlap clustering matched CDR3 amino acid but not nucleotide sequences to correct batch-related cross-sample contamination. Using fastp at Q25 and MiXCR, TCRdb reprocessed the public reads and kept productive beta chains. Every distinct CDR3 protein forms one entry, paired with its most common genes and DNA. V and J calls and clone size were set by TCRdb, not the authors. Recorded for this sample are 350,000 to 450,000 distinct CDR3 sequences; less than 40% of them occurred a single time. The top ten constitute roughly 13% of the sample.

To demonstrate the VDJtools post-analysis software, TCR beta repertoires were profiled from the peripheral blood of 13 young patients with multiple sclerosis. The multiple sclerosis patients were children and adolescents between roughly 6 and 16 years of age. What was sequenced was blood. The sequence joins TRBV14 to TRBJ1-2; the D gene cannot be resolved reliably. The receptor was isolated from a girl aged 5 to 17 with multiple sclerosis. The DNA sequence follows: TGTGCCAGCAGCTCGCGGCCGCTCTATGGCTACACCTTC. Translation gives CASSSRPLYGYTF.